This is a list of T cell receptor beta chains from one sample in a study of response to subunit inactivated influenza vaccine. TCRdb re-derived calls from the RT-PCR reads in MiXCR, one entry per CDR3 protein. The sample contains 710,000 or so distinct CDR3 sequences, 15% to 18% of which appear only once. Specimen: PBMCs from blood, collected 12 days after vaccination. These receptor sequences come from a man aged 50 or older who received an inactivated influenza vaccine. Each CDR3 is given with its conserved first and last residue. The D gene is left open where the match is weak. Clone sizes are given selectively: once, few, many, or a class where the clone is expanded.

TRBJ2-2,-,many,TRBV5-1,TGTGCCAGCAGCTCGCGGACGGCGAACACCGGGGAGCTGTTTTTT,CASSSRTANTGELFF
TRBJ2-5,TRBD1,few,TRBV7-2,TGTGCCAGCAGCGTGGGAATTACAGGGGTTCAAGAGACCCAGTACTTC,CASSVGITGVQETQYF
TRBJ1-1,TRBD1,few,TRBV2,TGTGCCAGAACAGGACAGGGGGGGATCGGAACTGAAGCTTTCTTT,CARTGQGGIGTEAFF
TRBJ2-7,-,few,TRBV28,TGTGCCAGCAAAGCCCTTCTGAAAACCTACGAGCAGTACTTC,CASKALLKTYEQYF
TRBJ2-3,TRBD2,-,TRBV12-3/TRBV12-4,TGTGCCAGCAGTTTTCTACCTAGCGGGAGCGGAGATACGCAGTATTTT,CASSFLPSGSGDTQYF
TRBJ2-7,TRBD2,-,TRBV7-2,TGTGCCATCAGCTTAACTAGCGGGAACTACGAGCAGTACTTC,CAISLTSGNYEQYF
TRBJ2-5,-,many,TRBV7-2,TGTGCCAGCAGTTTGGTAGCGGCACAAGAGACCCAGTACTTC,CASSLVAAQETQYF
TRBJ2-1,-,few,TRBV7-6,TGTGCCAGCAGCTTAGAGCTTTGGGGGCCTGGCTCCTACAATGAGCAGTTCTTC,CASSLELWGPGSYNEQFF
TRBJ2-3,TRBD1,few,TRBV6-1,TGTGCCAGTCTAGACAGGGTCACAGATACGCAGTATTTT,CASLDRVTDTQYF
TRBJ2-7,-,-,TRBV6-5,TGTGCCAGCAGTTACGGGGCGGGGTATTCCTACGAGCAGTACTTC,CASSYGAGYSYEQYF
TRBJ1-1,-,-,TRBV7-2,TGTGCCAGCAGCTTCCACGGGACACGAAATGAAGCTTTCTTT,CASSFHGTRNEAFF
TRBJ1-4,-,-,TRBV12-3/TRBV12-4,TGTGCCAGCAGTCCTATCCGGGACGCAACTAATGAAAAACTGTTTTTT,CASSPIRDATNEKLFF
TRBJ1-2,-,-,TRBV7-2,TGTGCCAGCAGCATGGGTGGCGGCTACACCTTC,CASSMGGGYTF
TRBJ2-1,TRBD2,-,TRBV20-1,TGCAGTGCTAGAGCGGGAGGGGTTTACAATGAGCAGTTCTTC,CSARAGGVYNEQFF
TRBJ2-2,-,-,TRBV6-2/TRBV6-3,TGTGCCAGCAGTCCCCGGTTCGCCGGGGAGCTGTTTTTT,CASSPRFAGELFF
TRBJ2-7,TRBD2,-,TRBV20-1,TGCAGTGCTAGAGATCGGCGACTAGCGGGGAAACACTACGAGCAGTACTTC,CSARDRRLAGKHYEQYF
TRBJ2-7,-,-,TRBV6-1,TGTGCCAGCGTGGGGGACATCTACGAGCAGTACTTC,CASVGDIYEQYF
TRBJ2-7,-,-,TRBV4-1,TGCGCCAGCAGCCCCTTTCAGCTACCCAGGTCGTACGAGCAGTACTTC,CASSPFQLPRSYEQYF
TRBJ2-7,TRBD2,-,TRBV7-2,TGTGCCAGCAGCTTAAGGTCGGGAGGGGACTACGAGCAGTACTTC,CASSLRSGGDYEQYF
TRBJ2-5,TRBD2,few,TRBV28,TGTGCCAGCAGCCTTATCCGGCGGGGGGTTCGCCAAGAGACCCAGTACTTC,CASSLIRRGVRQETQYF
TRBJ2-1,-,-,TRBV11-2,TGTGCCAGCAGCTTAGATTCCAGCGGCTACAATGAGCAGTTCTTC,CASSLDSSGYNEQFF
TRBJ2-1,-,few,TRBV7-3,TGTGCCAGCAGCCCAGATTTAACCTACAATGAGCAGTTCTTC,CASSPDLTYNEQFF
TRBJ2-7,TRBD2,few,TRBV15,TGTGCCACCAGCAGATCAAGTGGACTAGCGGAGCCTTTAAGTTTCTGCGAGCAGTACTTC,CATSRSSGLAEPLSFCEQYF
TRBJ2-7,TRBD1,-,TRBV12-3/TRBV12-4,TGTGCCAGCAGTTGGTCAGGGGGTTACTACGAGCAGTACTTC,CASSWSGGYYEQYF
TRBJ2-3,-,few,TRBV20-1,TGCAGTGCTAGAGACAGGGTAGTAGGCACAGATACGCAGTATTTT,CSARDRVVGTDTQYF
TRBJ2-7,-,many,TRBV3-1,TGTGCCAGCAGCCAAGATGTATCCTACGAGCAGTACTTC,CASSQDVSYEQYF
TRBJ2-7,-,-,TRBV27,TGTGCCAGCAGTTTAACTTTTGCGGTTTCCTACGAGCAGTACTTC,CASSLTFAVSYEQYF
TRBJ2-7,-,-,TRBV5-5,TGTGCCAGCAGCACATCTAGCGTCCCTACCTACGAGCAGTACTTC,CASSTSSVPTYEQYF
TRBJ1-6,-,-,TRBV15,TGTGCCACCAGCAGAGACAGGGGATATTCACCCCTCCACTTT,CATSRDRGYSPLHF
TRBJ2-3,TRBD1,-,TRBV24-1,TGTGCCACCAGTGACACAGGGGCTTTCGGAGATACGCAGTATTTT,CATSDTGAFGDTQYF
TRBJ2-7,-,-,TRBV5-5,TGTGCCAGCAGCTTGACTGAGGGGTACGAGCAGTACTTC,CASSLTEGYEQYF
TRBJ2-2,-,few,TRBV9,TGTGCCAGCAGCGTAGCAACGGCCGGGGAGCTGTTTTTT,CASSVATAGELFF
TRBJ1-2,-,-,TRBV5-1,TGCGCCAGCAGCTTGTCGGCAGGGGAGGACTATGGCTACACCTTC,CASSLSAGEDYGYTF
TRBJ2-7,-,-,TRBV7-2,TGTGCCAGCAGCTTAGCACAAACAATCCCCTACGAGCAGTACTTC,CASSLAQTIPYEQYF
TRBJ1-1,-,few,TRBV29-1,TGCAGCGGTTCCGGAACAACTGAAGCTTTCTTT,CSGSGTTEAFF
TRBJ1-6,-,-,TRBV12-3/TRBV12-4,TGTGCCAGCAGTTTAGTAGGGAATAGAAATTCACCCCTCCACTTT,CASSLVGNRNSPLHF
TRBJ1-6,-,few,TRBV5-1,TGCGCCAGCAGCTTGCTTACAGCAGATAATTCACCCCTCCACTTT,CASSLLTADNSPLHF
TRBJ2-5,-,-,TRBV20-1,TGCAGTGCTAGAGATCTCCGGATCCTAGCGAGCCAAGAGACCCAGTACTTC,CSARDLRILASQETQYF
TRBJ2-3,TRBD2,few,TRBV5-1,TGCGCCAGCAGCTTGGATGCGGGAGCGTACACAGATACGCAGTATTTT,CASSLDAGAYTDTQYF
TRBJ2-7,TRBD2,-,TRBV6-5,TGTGCCAGCAGTTATAGCGGACTAGCGGGAAATCCACTCTCCTACGAGCAGTACTTC,CASSYSGLAGNPLSYEQYF